This T cell receptor beta chain was recorded in a study of PD-1 blockade in classical Hodgkin lymphoma (dated by TCRdb to 2018 to 2020). In terms of the full investigation: Nivolumab dosing was 3 mg/kg intravenously every 2 weeks, continuing until either disease progression or unacceptable toxicity. The study used TCR beta sequencing and CyTOF to define a peripheral blood immune signature of response to PD-1 blockade in classical Hodgkin lymphoma.

To note about this clone: What antigen it recognizes has not been identified. Qualities for individual bases were not recorded, and no much larger clone is one base off.

Genomic DNA was extracted with the Qiagen DNeasy kit from unsorted PBMCs and from negatively selected CD4+ and CD8+ fractions. TCR beta CDR3 regions were subjected to amplification by immunoSEQ multiplex PCR with primers that anneal to V and J segments. Amplification bias was minimized using a synthetic immune receptor repertoire, and residual bias was removed computationally after sequencing. For the original study's pipeline: Repertoire diversity was quantified as the Shannon entropy index using custom Python scripts. The unsorted, CD4+ and CD8+ repertoires were each analyzed separately, with the exception of combined analyses, where CD4+ and CD8+ sequences were merged in silico. Clonal expansion was defined as at least a 2-fold frequency increase after treatment relative to C1D1, with a pseudocount of 0.5 for undetected baseline clones. Clones with 0 or 1 copy at C1D1 were defined as singleton clones, while clones with 2 or more copies were defined as non-singleton clones. Clones expanded in unsorted samples were assigned a CD4+, CD8+ or unknown annotation through matching of protein sequences in sorted samples from the same patient. Diversity changes from C1D1 to C4D1 were tested in paired samples using Wilcoxon tests. In TCRdb, the immuneACCESS table is reduced to in-frame sequences with V and J assigned. These tables do not hold every clone; where another copy was compared, an unresolved V gene accounts for under half, and the others remain unexplained. That table furnishes V, J and clone size, whereas the DNA furnished D and trimming. The sample table holds 20,000 to 25,000 clones, of which around four fifths were seen once. Of the sample, 17% falls within the top ten clones.

CDR3 length: 15 amino acids, cysteine to phenylalanine. Only the CDR3 DNA is retained, 45 bases long and in frame from the first base. The germline V end is reduced by 5 bases and the J end by 4 bases; junction bases left unmatched: 5. The germline V gene sets CDR1 to SGHAT and CDR2 to FQNNGV. Interpreted using the paper, the time point label stands for: cycle 2 day 1 (C2D1) of nivolumab. Every trial patient had relapsed following autologous stem cell transplantation, and prior brentuximab vedotin exposure was what differed among cohorts A, B and C. The trial cohort was composed of about 60 patients with relapsed/refractory classical Hodgkin lymphoma, for whom complete response, partial response or progressive disease was recorded as best overall response. In the multi-cohort phase II CheckMate 205 trial, trial patients received single-agent nivolumab. An independent review committee assessed best overall response by applying the 2007 International Working Group response criteria. Trial PBMCs were collected immediately before nivolumab initiation (C1D1) and during therapy at cycle 2 day 1 and cycle 4 day 1. Peripheral blood was collected in 8 mL Vacutainer Cell Preparation Tubes, from which PBMCs were isolated by centrifugation and then cryopreserved.

Study-wide conclusions, independent of this receptor: By C4D1, a significant rise was seen in CD4+ TCR diversity but not in CD8+ TCR diversity (p=0.0027 vs p=0.16), and the rise was most apparent among complete responders (p=0.02). Lower diversity was seen in patients whose nivolumab began less than 1 year after ASCT, and these patients were left out of later analyses so that immune reconstitution would not confound the results. Baseline TCR diversity was reported to be lower in newly diagnosed patients than in healthy donors, and even lower in relapsed/refractory patients. The study was limited to a single clinical trial cohort, and causes of repertoire differences, possibly disease activity or prior therapy, remained undefined. Trial patients achieving complete response had baseline diversity similar to newly diagnosed patients, whereas partial responders and progressors had significantly lower diversity.

The sequences come from peripheral blood mononuclear cells (PBMCs), collected before the second cycle of nivolumab. The V and J genes are TRBV11-2 and TRBJ2-2; TRBD1 aligns with 9 central bases. The origin of this receptor is a human donor with classical Hodgkin lymphoma. This receptor has the CDR3 CASSLRTGVTGELFF. The DNA sequence reads TGTGCCAGCAGCCTCCGGACAGGGGTCACCGGGGAGCTGTTTTTT.